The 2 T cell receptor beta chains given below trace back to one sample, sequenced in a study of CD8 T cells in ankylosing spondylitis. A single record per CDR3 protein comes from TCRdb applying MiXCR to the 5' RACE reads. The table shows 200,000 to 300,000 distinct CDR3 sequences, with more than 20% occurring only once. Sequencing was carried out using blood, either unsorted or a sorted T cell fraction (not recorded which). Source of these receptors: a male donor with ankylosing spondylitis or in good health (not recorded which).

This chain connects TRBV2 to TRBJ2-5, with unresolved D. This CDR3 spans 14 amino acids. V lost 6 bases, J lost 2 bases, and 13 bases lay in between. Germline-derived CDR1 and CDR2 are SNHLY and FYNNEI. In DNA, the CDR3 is TGTGCCAGCAGGGTCAGAAATGGGCAAGAGACCCAGTACTTC. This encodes CASRVRNGQETQYF.

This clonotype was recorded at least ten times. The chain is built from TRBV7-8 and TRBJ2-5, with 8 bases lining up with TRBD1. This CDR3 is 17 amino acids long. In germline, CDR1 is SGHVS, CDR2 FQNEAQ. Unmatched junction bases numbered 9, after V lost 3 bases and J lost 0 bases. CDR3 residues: CASSLGGQVGYQETQYF. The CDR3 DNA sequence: TGTGCCAGCAGCTTGGGGGGACAGGTGGGATACCAAGAGACCCAGTACTTC.